This entry lists 24 T cell receptor beta chains sequenced from one sample in a study of blood T cell repertoires in COVID-19. Repertoires were generated with immunoSEQ multiplex PCR, while TCRdb's copy carries only in-frame clones and drops some. The sample contains 40,000 or so clones, 91% of which appear only once. The sequencing input was peripheral blood. The receptors derive from a woman younger than 45 in a cohort sampled during active COVID-19.

This sequence joins TRBV2 and TRBJ2-7, with D possibly TRBD1 on 5 matching bases. The CDR3 extends over 14 amino acids. V was clipped by 3 bases and J by 3 bases, with 12 bases between them. Germline V lookup: CDR1 SNHLY, CDR2 FYNNEI. CDR3 nucleotide sequence: TGTGCCAGCAGTGAGGGAAGGGGTTACTACGAGCAGTACTTC. It codes for CASSEGRGYYEQYF.

DNA of the CDR3: TGTGCCAGCAGCGTAGGTAGACAGAGCGGCTACACCTTC. Translation: CASSVGRQSGYTF. The V call is TRBV9, the J call TRBJ1-2, with D possibly TRBD1 on 5 matching bases. The CDR3 consists of 13 residues. Trimming removed 0 bases at V and 8 bases at J, with 11 bases between. The germline gives CDR1 SGDLS, CDR2 YYNGEE.

This clone was observed a handful of times. This rearrangement joins TRBV2 to TRBJ1-3, with TRBD1 matching over 7 bases. Germline assignment: CDR1 SNHLY and CDR2 FYNNEI. Trimming removed 6 bases from V and 1 base from J; junction bases left unmatched: 3. The CDR3 runs to 14 residues. DNA for the CDR3: TGTGCCAGCAGAACGACAGGGTCTGGAAACACCATATATTTT. This encodes CASRTTGSGNTIYF.

This clone has only one observation. The chain links TRBV10-3 to TRBJ1-1; TRBD1 agrees at 7 bases. CDR3 size: 15 residues. Germline V gene data show CDR1 as ENHRY and CDR2 as SYGVKD. Trimming removed 2 bases from V and 1 base from J; junction bases left unmatched: 4. CDR3 sequence: CAISEIDRENTEAFF. The CDR3 coding sequence is TGTGCCATCAGTGAGATCGACAGGGAGAACACTGAAGCTTTCTTT.

The chain employs TRBV3-1 (or the pseudogene TRBV3-2) and TRBJ2-1; D is ambiguous. This CDR3 contains 14 residues. V lost 3 bases and J 0 bases, leaving 6 bases between the germline ends. Germline V lookup: CDR1 LGHDT, CDR2 YNNKEL (reference sequence). CDR3 residues: CASSHSFSYNEQFF. The CDR3 DNA reads as TGTGCCAGCAGCCATTCATTCTCCTACAATGAGCAGTTCTTC.

The rearrangement uses TRBV7-2 and TRBJ2-7; 7 positions agree with TRBD2. J lost 3 bases, V lost 2 bases, and 7 bases had no gene match. Germline loops: CDR1 SGHTA, CDR2 FQGNSA. The CDR3 totals 15 residues. CDR3 loop: CASSLMSGKHYEQYF. The CDR3 nucleotides are TGTGCCAGCAGCTTAATGAGCGGGAAACACTACGAGCAGTACTTC.

J is TRBJ1-6 and V is TRBV6-5, with D possibly TRBD1 on 6 matching bases. The germline CDR1 and CDR2 sequences are MNHEY and SVGAGI. V lost 0 bases and J 7 bases, leaving 10 bases between the germline ends. CDR3 size: 15 residues. The CDR3 is CASSYSDSSNSPLHF. The CDR3 DNA follows: TGTGCCAGCAGTTACTCGGACAGCTCCAATTCACCCCTCCACTTT.

V and J are TRBV5-6 and TRBJ2-7, with D unresolved. The ends were cut back, 6 bases at V and 3 bases at J, with 13 bases in the middle. Germline V gene lookup returns CDR1 SGHDT and CDR2 YYEEEE. The CDR3 totals 13 residues. As DNA, the CDR3 is TGTGCCAGCACCCGGTCGCCGGGCTACGAGCAGTACTTC. The encoded protein is CASTRSPGYEQYF.

This chain joins TRBV6-6 and TRBJ1-6; D is perhaps TRBD1 (6 bases). Germline V lookup: CDR1 MNHNY, CDR2 SVGAGI (reference sequence). This CDR3 has 15 amino acids. Trimming took 2 bases from V and 10 from J, leaving 15 bases between them. The CDR3: CASSYDGQSNSPLHF. The CDR3 coding sequence is TGTGCCAGCAGTTACGATGGACAGTCCAACTCACCCCTCCACTTT.

The rearrangement joins TRBV24-1 to TRBJ2-3; 10 bases are a match to TRBD2. In germline, CDR1 is KGHDR, CDR2 SFDVKD. The CDR3 runs to 13 residues. CDR3 region: CATRASGSDTQYF. For the CDR3, the DNA is TGTGCGACTCGGGCTAGCGGGAGTGATACGCAGTATTTT.

The chain carries TRBV3-1 (or the pseudogene TRBV3-2) and TRBJ2-7; maybe TRBD2 (6 bases). CDR1 and CDR2 (germline): LGHDT, YNNKEL (reference sequence). Trimming left V 3 bases short and J 3 bases short, with 12 bases between. This CDR3 has 14 amino acids. In DNA form, the CDR3 reads TGTGCCAGCAGCCAGAGGGAGGACCTCTACGAGCAGTACTTC. Its translation: CASSQREDLYEQYF.

This clone is medium-sized by share. The chain employs TRBV6-5 and TRBJ1-3; D uncertain. This CDR3 spans 15 amino acids. Trimming took off 4 bases at V and 0 bases at J, with 10 bases between the two ends. The V gene's germline CDR1 is MNHEY and CDR2 SVGAGI. In nucleotides, the CDR3 is TGTGCCAGCAGTTGGGAGCCTAGCTCTGGAAACACCATATATTTT. Translated, it gives CASSWEPSSGNTIYF.

The sample holds a few counts of this clone. CDR3 nucleotides: TGTGCCAGCAGTTACTCCCCAGGGTGGACTAGTCACTCCTACGAGCAGTACTTC. Its protein product is CASSYSPGWTSHSYEQYF. The V gene is TRBV6-2 or TRBV6-3, the J gene TRBJ2-7, with 7 bases identical to TRBD2. V dropped 0 bases and J dropped 0; count of bases not matched to a gene: 11. The CDR3 spans 18 residues. CDR1 and CDR2 from the germline V gene are MNHEY and SVGEGT.

The gene calls are TRBV11-2 and TRBJ2-1; 8 nucleotides line up with TRBD2. Germline CDR1 and CDR2: SGHAT and FQNNGV. V lost 5 bases to trimming and J lost 4 bases; unmatched junction nucleotides: 10. This CDR3 has 16 amino acids. The CDR3 DNA is TGTGCCAGCAGCCTGAAACTAGCGGAATTTTACAATGAGCAGTTCTTC. Translating it yields CASSLKLAEFYNEQFF. The full variable domain, in which reference TRBV11-2 and TRBJ2-1 provide the parts outside the CDR3, is EAGVAQSPRYKIIEKRQSVAFWCNPISGHATLYWYQQILGQGPKLLIQFQNNGVVDDSQLPKDRFSAERLKGVDSTLKIQPAKLEDSAVYLCASSLKLAEFYNEQFFGPGTRLTVL.

This chain connects TRBV10-3 to TRBJ1-3, with D hard to call. The CDR3 covers 14 residues. V was pared by 7 bases and J by 2 bases, with 12 bases between. From germline, CDR1 is ENHRY and CDR2 SYGVKD. DNA for the CDR3: TGTGCCATCAAGCGAGCCACGCCTGGAAACACCATATATTTT. It codes for CAIKRATPGNTIYF.

The gene calls are TRBV15 and TRBJ2-5; TRBD2 matches 7 bases. The V gene's germline CDR1 is LNHNV and CDR2 YYDKDF (reference sequence). V trimming: 3 bases; J trimming: 2 bases; junction bases outside the gene matches: 3. The CDR3 runs to 14 residues. The CDR3 protein is CATSSGGMQETQYF. The CDR3, as DNA: TGTGCCACCAGCAGCGGGGGGATGCAAGAGACCCAGTACTTC.

CDR3 residues: CASSLARREGTQYF. The CDR3 DNA sequence: TGTGCCAGCAGCTTAGCGCGGAGGGAGGGGACCCAGTACTTC. The V call is TRBV11-3, the J call TRBJ2-5; 7 positions match TRBD2. The length of the CDR3 is 14 residues. Trimming at V came to 1 base and at J to 7 bases, leaving 6 bases not matched to a gene. CDR1 and CDR2 (germline): SGHNT, YENEEA.

The J gene is TRBJ2-2, the V gene TRBV29-1; D may be TRBD1 (6 bases). The CDR3 is 15 amino acids. V gave up 5 bases and J gave up 1 base, with 14 bases separating them. Germline V lookup: CDR1 SQVTM, CDR2 ANQGSEA. The chain's CDR3 is CSVYGKGENTGELFF. The CDR3 nucleotides are TGCAGCGTTTACGGGAAGGGGGAGAACACCGGGGAGCTGTTTTTT.

The chain has TRBV19 and TRBJ1-5; D possibly corresponds to TRBD1 (5 bases). Germline-derived CDR1 and CDR2 are LNHDA and SQIVND (reference sequence). The ends were cut back, 3 bases at V and 0 bases at J, with 9 bases in the middle. The length of the CDR3 is 15 residues. This chain's CDR3 is CASSIREGSNQPQHF. CDR3 DNA sequence: TGTGCCAGTAGTATCAGGGAGGGTAGCAATCAGCCCCAGCATTTT.

CDR3 nucleotide sequence: TGTGCCAGCAGCGTTGACTCGGGACAGGGTGTTAGGAACGAGCAGTACTTC. It translates to CASSVDSGQGVRNEQYF. The rearrangement joins TRBV9 to TRBJ2-7, with TRBD1 identical over 9 bases. Losses at the gene ends were 2 bases for V and 5 bases for J; bases not matched to a gene: 14. The CDR3 is 17 residues long. Looked up from germline, CDR1 is SGDLS and CDR2 is YYNGEE.

The rearrangement joins TRBV4-1 to TRBJ2-2; TRBD2 aligns across 11 bases. The CDR3 length is 16 residues. The V segment lost 6 bases and the J segment 7 bases; nucleotides outside the gene matches: 10. Germline V gives CDR1 MGHRA, CDR2 YSYEKL. CDR3 in amino acids: CASSRLAGKRDGELFF. As DNA, the CDR3 is TGCGCCAGCAGTCGACTAGCGGGAAAAAGGGACGGGGAGCTGTTTTTT.

V and J are TRBV30 and TRBJ2-7; 9 bases align to TRBD2. The CDR3 contains 14 residues. Germline loops: CDR1 GTSNPN, CDR2 SVGIG (reference sequence). V shed 2 bases, J shed 7 bases, and the junction held 9 bases outside the gene matches. CDR3 nucleotide sequence: TGTGCCTGGAGTCCCGGGACTAGCCTTCTGGAGCAGTACTTC. This sequence encodes CAWSPGTSLLEQYF.

In DNA form, the CDR3 reads TGTGCCAGCAGCGTAGCCTCCGGGACAGGGTACACCGGGGAGCTGTTTTTT. This translates into CASSVASGTGYTGELFF. V is TRBV9 and J is TRBJ2-2; 9 bases line up with TRBD1. The germline V gene encodes CDR1 SGDLS and CDR2 YYNGEE. This CDR3 spans 17 amino acids. With 0 bases clipped from V and 3 bases from J, the junction kept 6 bases outside the gene matches.

CDR3 in DNA: TGCGCCAGCAGAAGGCAGGAGGGCACTGAAGCTTTCTTT. Its protein product is CASRRQEGTEAFF. The chain carries TRBV4-3 and TRBJ1-1; no definite D call. The CDR3 runs 13 residues. Germline CDR1 LGHNA, CDR2 YSLEER. Trimming removed 6 bases at V and 4 bases at J, with 12 bases between.